The 20 T cell receptor beta chains below were found in one sample sequenced in a study of T-cell memory formation after mild COVID-19. MiXCR, applied by TCRdb to the 5' RACE reads, yields one record per CDR3 protein. Altogether more than 100,000 distinct CDR3 sequences are present, roughly 6% being singletons, with the ten largest covering 2% to 2.5%. Sequenced: PBMCs or a T cell subset sorted from them (not recorded which). The receptors were sampled from an adult woman who had mild COVID-19 (a few samples of this study predate the infection). Cell type and time point are not known.

The table lists this clonotype with many counts. The chain joins TRBV27 to TRBJ2-7, with D unresolved. The CDR3 has 15 amino acids. Trimming took 2 bases from V and 2 from J, leaving 13 bases between them. Germline V lookup: CDR1 MNHEY, CDR2 SMNVEV (reference sequence). Here the CDR3 DNA reads TGTGCCAGCAGTTTAAGACCAGCTCCCACCTACGAGCAGTACTTC. Translation gives CASSLRPAPTYEQYF.

The rearrangement joins TRBV5-1 to TRBJ2-3; a possible D gene is TRBD2 (6 bases). Trimming shortened V by 4 bases and J by 1 base, and 13 bases separated the two germline ends. Germline CDR1 is SGHRS and CDR2 is YFSETQ. The CDR3 consists of 15 residues. CDR3 DNA: TGCGCCAGCAGCGAGGGACTCGCAGGCACAGATACGCAGTATTTT. It specifies CASSEGLAGTDTQYF.

The gene calls are TRBV7-8 and TRBJ2-3; a weak D match, TRBD2 (5 bases). CDR3 length: 16 amino acids. Germline CDR1 and CDR2: SGHVS and FQNEAQ. V was shortened by 2 bases and J by 4 bases, with 16 bases between the two germline ends. The CDR3 sequence: CASSLISVAWADTQYF. The CDR3 nucleotides read TGTGCCAGCAGCTTAATCTCAGTAGCGTGGGCAGATACGCAGTATTTT.

This clonotype was seen repeatedly, ten times or more. The chain combines TRBV5-1 with TRBJ2-5; 7 nucleotides line up with TRBD1. Germline V lookup: CDR1 SGHRS, CDR2 YFSETQ. Unmatched junction bases numbered 4, after V lost 0 bases and J lost 5 bases. CDR3 length: 14 amino acids. DNA of the CDR3: TGCGCCAGCAGCTTGGCTTTGGGACAGGAGACCCAGTACTTC. Protein: CASSLALGQETQYF.

The chain links TRBV3-1 to TRBJ1-2; D is unclear. The CDR3 has 18 amino acids. Trimming took off 5 bases at V and 0 bases at J, with 22 bases between the two ends. Germline CDR1 LGHDT, CDR2 YNNKEL (reference sequence). CDR3: CASSDPAGIHYANYGYTF. The CDR3 DNA sequence: TGTGCCAGCAGCGACCCCGCGGGGATCCATTATGCTAACTATGGCTACACCTTC.

This chain links TRBV24-1 with TRBJ2-5; 7 bases fit TRBD1. Germline V gives CDR1 KGHDR, CDR2 SFDVKD. The CDR3 is 14 residues long. V lost 1 base and J lost 5; bases outside the gene matches: 3. The CDR3 sequence is CATSDFSRGETQYF. For the CDR3, the DNA is TGTGCCACCAGTGATTTTTCCAGGGGGGAGACCCAGTACTTC.

There are many counts of this clonotype. The chain is built from TRBV5-1 and TRBJ1-1, with D unclear. This CDR3 has 14 residues. Germline CDR1 and CDR2: SGHRS and YFSETQ. Trimming cost V 0 bases and J 2 bases, with 8 bases left between them. The CDR3, as DNA: TGCGCCAGCAGCTTGGTGGCAGGTAACACTGAAGCTTTCTTT. As protein: CASSLVAGNTEAFF.

The chain carries TRBV7-2 and TRBJ1-6; 7 bases map to TRBD1. Germline V lookup: CDR1 SGHTA, CDR2 FQGNSA. Germline trimming cut 1 base from V and 10 bases from J; bases unmatched to any gene: 13. The CDR3 loop spans 17 amino acids. The CDR3 here is CASSLDTGAGGNSPLHF. CDR3 in DNA: TGTGCCAGCAGCTTAGACACAGGGGCGGGAGGTAACTCACCCCTCCACTTT.

The V and J genes are TRBV7-3 and TRBJ2-7; TRBD2 agrees at 14 bases. The V segment lost 3 bases and the J segment 4 bases; nucleotides outside the gene matches: 8. CDR1 is SGHTA, CDR2 FQGTGA, per germline. The CDR3 consists of 17 residues. The CDR3 reads CASSFGRLAGGPYEQYF. The CDR3 DNA sequence: TGTGCCAGCAGCTTCGGCCGACTAGCGGGAGGGCCGTACGAGCAGTACTTC.

This clonotype was picked up many times. The genes are TRBV27 and TRBJ1-1, with 10 bases fitting TRBD1. The length of the CDR3 is 18 residues. The V gene end was trimmed by 1 base and the J gene end by 0 bases; junction bases not matched to a gene: 8. The germline gives CDR1 MNHEY, CDR2 SMNVEV (reference sequence). The CDR3 sequence: CASSLYPPGQGMNTEAFF. CDR3 bases: TGTGCCAGCAGTTTATACCCCCCGGGACAGGGGATGAACACTGAAGCTTTCTTT.

This clonotype was recorded a few times. CDR3 protein: CASSLSGTGLTGEKLFF. For the CDR3, the DNA is TGTGCCAGCAGCTTATCCGGGACAGGGTTGACCGGGGAAAAACTGTTTTTT. The chain links TRBV5-6 to TRBJ1-4; 9 bases fit TRBD1. Germline CDR1 is SGHDT and CDR2 is YYEEEE. V dropped 2 bases and J dropped 8; count of bases not matched to a gene: 13. CDR3 length: 17 residues.

There are many counts of this clonotype. The J gene is TRBJ2-1, the V gene TRBV24-1; 9 bases line up with TRBD1. V lost 3 bases, J lost 8 bases, and 7 bases stayed unmatched. CDR1 is KGHDR, CDR2 SFDVKD, per germline. The CDR3 length is 15 residues. CDR3 in amino acids: CATSDVRDRAHEQFF. CDR3 nucleotide sequence: TGTGCCACCAGTGATGTCCGGGACAGGGCCCATGAGCAGTTCTTC.

The rearrangement uses TRBV10-3 and TRBJ2-7; a possible D gene is TRBD1 (5 bases). Germline values: CDR1 ENHRY, CDR2 SYGVKD. There are 14 residues in the CDR3. Trimming removed 3 bases at V and 1 base at J, with 10 bases between. The CDR3 region is CAISDRAGSYEQYF. The CDR3 DNA sequence: TGTGCCATCAGTGATCGGGCAGGGTCCTACGAGCAGTACTTC.

This clonotype was recorded many times. This chain links TRBV4-3 with TRBJ2-3, with D maybe TRBD1 (5 bases). This CDR3 has 14 amino acids. The germline gives CDR1 LGHNA, CDR2 YSLEER. Trimming removed 5 bases at V and 4 bases at J, with 13 bases between. CDR3: CASSIEQGADTQYF. As DNA, the CDR3 is TGCGCCAGCAGCATCGAGCAGGGCGCAGATACGCAGTATTTT.

The chain recombines TRBV5-4 with TRBJ2-7; D may be TRBD1 (6 bases). The germline CDR1 and CDR2 sequences are SGHNT and YYREEE (reference sequence). V was pared by 4 bases and J by 0 bases, with 8 bases between. The CDR3 totals 13 residues. The CDR3 DNA reads TGTGCCAGCAGCCGGGACACCTCCTACGAGCAGTACTTC. Amino acids: CASSRDTSYEQYF.

This clonotype was counted ten times or more. The V call is TRBV5-5, the J call TRBJ2-6; no clear D gene. The CDR3 covers 12 residues. V lost 5 bases and J lost 3, with 3 bases in between. The germline gives CDR1 SGHKS, CDR2 YYEKEE (reference sequence). In DNA form, the CDR3 reads TGTGCCAGCAGAGATGGGGCCAACGTCCTGACTTTC. Its translation is CASRDGANVLTF.

This clonotype was counted ten times or more. The chain is built from TRBV7-3 and TRBJ2-7, with 9 positions matching TRBD2. Trimming cost V 5 bases and J 7 bases; bases outside gene matches: 12. Germline loops: CDR1 SGHTA, CDR2 FQGTGA. This CDR3 has 15 residues. This CDR3 reads CASSPLAGPLREQYF. CDR3 bases: TGTGCCAGCAGCCCCCTAGCGGGACCACTGAGGGAGCAGTACTTC.

V is TRBV6-5 and J is TRBJ2-5; D gene unclear. Germline CDR1 is MNHEY and CDR2 is SVGAGI. This CDR3 region has 14 residues. Deletions cut 0 bases from V and 5 bases from J, with 10 bases between. This chain's CDR3 is CASSYSNGRETQYF. The DNA of the CDR3 is TGTGCCAGCAGTTACTCGAACGGGCGGGAGACCCAGTACTTC.

This clonotype has ten or more counts. The chain employs TRBV12-3 or TRBV12-4 and TRBJ2-2, with D possibly being TRBD1 (5 bases). The ends were cut back, 2 bases at V and 2 bases at J, with 9 bases in the middle. This CDR3 spans 15 amino acids. The CDR3 region is CASSLRQGNTGELFF. The DNA of the CDR3 is TGTGCCAGCAGTTTACGGCAGGGTAACACCGGGGAGCTGTTTTTT.

Many counts were recorded for this clonotype. The chain carries TRBV5-1 and TRBJ1-6; a possible D gene is TRBD1 (5 bases). Trimming shortened V by 1 base and J by 6 bases, and 8 bases separated the two germline ends. CDR1 and CDR2 from the germline V gene are SGHRS and YFSETQ. The CDR3 consists of 14 residues. CDR3 in amino acids: CASSLIGTNSPLHF. CDR3 sequence (DNA): TGCGCCAGCAGCTTGATCGGGACTAATTCACCCCTCCACTTT. The full variable domain, with the rest looked up from reference TRBV5-1 and TRBJ1-6, is KAGVTQTPRYLIKTRGQQVTLSCSPISGHRSVSWYQQTPGQGLQFLFEYFSETQRNKGNFPGRFSGRQFSNSRSEMNVSTLELGDSALYLCASSLIGTNSPLHFGNGTRLTVT.